Listed here is a single T cell receptor (beta chain). This specimen belongs to a study of blood T cell repertoires in COVID-19. The wider study: The United States, Italy and Spain were the sources of the acute and convalescent COVID-19 samples. T cells, B-cell-depleted T cells, or PBMCs supplied cDNA or gDNA.

With V trimmed by 2 bases and J by 0 bases, 7 bases remained unmatched. Germline CDR1 reads SGHNT; CDR2 reads YENEEA. This CDR3 has 17 amino acids. How the authors handled the data: Reference gene primer amplification gave nucleated cell count estimates. Clones were read by immunoSEQ multiplex PCR, and TCRdb kept only the in-frame ones, dropping some. The D gene and trimming were derived from the DNA, and the V and J assignments and clone size from that table. The sample lists 200,000 to 250,000 clones; roughly 84% were seen once. This sequence originates from a woman aged 80 or over with active or convalescent COVID-19. The chain links TRBV11-3 to TRBJ2-3; 8 nucleotides agree with TRBD2. The material sequenced was peripheral blood. The CDR3 loop is CASSLWAGGLSTDTQYF. As DNA, the CDR3 is TGTGCCAGCAGCTTATGGGCGGGGGGTCTTAGCACAGATACGCAGTATTTT.